This T cell receptor (beta chain) emerged from a study of blood T cell repertoires in COVID-19. Source study methods: Amplification from reference gene primers served as the basis for estimated nucleated cell counts. Sequenced by immunoSEQ multiplex PCR; TCRdb stores in-frame clones only, minus some. That table supplies the V and J calls and clone size; D and trimming were determined from the DNA. The sample shows 100,000 to 150,000 clones, roughly 80% of them seen only once. This TCR came from a man older than 75 with COVID-19, enrolled during active disease. Sequencing used peripheral blood.

CDR3 region: CASSPRTGGLEKLFF. CDR3 nucleotide sequence: TGTGCCAGTAGTCCTCGGACAGGGGGCCTTGAAAAACTGTTTTTT. The chain links TRBV19 to TRBJ1-4, with 11 bases fitting TRBD1. The trim removed 5 bases at V and 7 bases at J, leaving 6 bases unmatched. The CDR3 loop spans 15 amino acids. The V gene's germline CDR1 is LNHDA and CDR2 SQIVND (reference sequence).